The entry that follows covers one T cell receptor (beta chain) sequence. The sample comes from a study of blood T cell repertoires in COVID-19. The table came from immunoSEQ multiplex PCR; TCRdb's copy has only in-frame clones and leaves some out. The data show fewer than 350,000 clones, 86% seen once. V was clipped by 6 bases and J by 9 bases; unmatched bases: 19. Germline CDR1 reads MGHRA; CDR2 reads YSYEKL. CDR3 length equals 17 residues. This TCR was sampled from a woman in her 30s with COVID-19, enrolled during active disease. The V and J genes are TRBV4-1 and TRBJ1-5, with 8 bases aligning to TRBD1. Sequences were obtained from peripheral blood. CDR3 bases: TGCGCCAGCAGTCTAAGGACAGGGTGGCGGGGAGAGATGCCCCAGCATTTT. This encodes CASSLRTGWRGEMPQHF.